These 25 T cell receptor beta chains originate from one sample sequenced in a study of shared clonotypes between healthy human individuals. The data were produced by immunoSEQ multiplex PCR, yet TCRdb's version contains in-frame clones alone and is incomplete. This sample has over a million clones, with roughly 97% found just once. The specimen was naive CD4+ T cells sorted from blood. The subset: CD45RA+ positively selected. These receptors all come from a man younger than 40 in good health.

This chain links TRBV5-1 with TRBJ2-7; TRBD2 is a possible D gene (5 bases). The V end lost 4 bases, the J end lost 2 bases, and 16 bases lay between the germline ends. This CDR3 comprises 15 residues. The germline V gene encodes CDR1 SGHRS and CDR2 YFSETQ. The CDR3 DNA sequence: TGCGCCAGCAGCCTCTCCGGGAAACCAGCCTACGAGCAGTACTTC. As protein: CASSLSGKPAYEQYF.

V and J are TRBV4-1 and TRBJ1-1; D ambiguous. Germline lookup yields CDR1 MGHRA and CDR2 YSYEKL. V shed 1 base and J shed 4 bases, with 7 bases lying between them. This CDR3 has 13 residues. This CDR3 is CASSQVRFTEAFF. CDR3 coding DNA: TGCGCCAGCAGCCAAGTCAGGTTCACTGAAGCTTTCTTT.

The chain recombines TRBV5-6 with TRBJ2-5; a weak D match, TRBD1 (6 bases). Germline V gene data show CDR1 as SGHDT and CDR2 as YYEEEE. V lost 5 bases and J lost 5, with 10 bases in between. This CDR3 contains 12 residues. The CDR3, as DNA: TGTGCCAGCAGGAGGGGGTTGGAGACCCAGTACTTC. Encoded protein: CASRRGLETQYF.

The V and J genes are TRBV9 and TRBJ2-2; D remains unclear. Deletions cut 0 bases from V and 0 bases from J, with 9 bases between. The CDR3 consists of 16 residues. From germline, CDR1 is SGDLS and CDR2 YYNGEE. The DNA of the CDR3 is TGTGCCAGCAGCGTAGCGGCAATTTCGAACACCGGGGAGCTGTTTTTT. Protein sequence: CASSVAAISNTGELFF.

CDR3 sequence reads: CASSTPDLFSYEQYF. CDR3 in DNA: TGTGCCAGCAGCACTCCGGACCTGTTTTCCTACGAGCAGTACTTC. The gene calls are TRBV7-2 and TRBJ2-7; no firm D call. This CDR3 has 15 amino acids. The germline V and J ends were trimmed by 5 bases and 1 base, with 15 bases remaining between them. Germline values: CDR1 SGHTA, CDR2 FQGNSA.

The chain employs TRBV11-2 and TRBJ2-1; the match to TRBD2 covers 9 bases. V shed 5 bases, J shed 4 bases, and the junction held 9 bases outside the gene matches. Germline values: CDR1 SGHAT, CDR2 FQNNGV. The CDR3 contains 16 residues. The CDR3 spells CASSAPLAGLYNEQFF. The CDR3 nucleotides read TGTGCCAGCAGCGCCCCCCTAGCGGGGCTGTACAATGAGCAGTTCTTC.

Concerning this clone itself: This sample includes further DNA sequences coding for the same CDR3. The J gene is TRBJ1-1, the V gene TRBV19; D possibly corresponds to TRBD1 (6 bases). Trimming removed 3 bases from V and 7 bases from J, with 9 bases in between. This CDR3 is 12 amino acids long. Per the germline V gene, CDR1 is LNHDA and CDR2 is SQIVND (reference sequence). CDR3 loop: CASSIRGGEAFF. The CDR3 DNA is TGTGCCAGTAGTATCAGGGGAGGTGAAGCTTTCTTT.

The rearrangement uses TRBV6-5 and TRBJ1-4; TRBD1 matches at 8 bases. The trim removed 6 bases at V and 12 bases at J, leaving 12 bases unmatched. The germline V gene has CDR1 MNHEY and CDR2 SVGAGI. The CDR3 is 14 residues long. The CDR3 region is CASSLGQGMMQLFF. As DNA, the CDR3 is TGTGCCAGCAGCCTAGGACAGGGAATGATGCAACTGTTTTTT.

CDR3 region: CASSKGWQGKTYEQYF. The CDR3 DNA reads as TGTGCCAGCAGCAAAGGGTGGCAGGGTAAAACCTACGAGCAGTACTTC. V gene TRBV21-1 combines with J gene TRBJ2-7; the tabulated D call, TRBD1, remains unverified against the DNA. TRBV21-1 represents a pseudogene. The CDR3 runs to 16 residues.

V is TRBV5-1 and J is TRBJ2-7; D uncertain. The germline V gene encodes CDR1 SGHRS and CDR2 YFSETQ. This CDR3 region has 14 residues. V lost 4 bases to trimming and J lost 0 bases, with 11 bases between them. CDR3 region: CASSPGPNSYEQYF. The CDR3 nucleotides are TGCGCCAGCAGCCCCGGGCCAAACTCCTACGAGCAGTACTTC.

The V gene is TRBV11-2, the J gene TRBJ2-7; D perhaps matches TRBD1 (5 bases). Trimming stripped 0 bases from V and 6 bases from J, with 15 bases between. This CDR3 has 15 residues. Germline V gene lookup returns CDR1 SGHAT and CDR2 FQNNGV. The CDR3: CASSLDRSGQAEQYF. The CDR3 DNA is TGTGCCAGCAGCTTAGATAGGTCAGGGCAAGCCGAGCAGTACTTC.

The CDR3 nucleotides read TGTGCCAGCAGTTTACTACCGGGACAGGGTTCGATCTCCGATGAAAAACTGTTTTTT. Protein: CASSLLPGQGSISDEKLFF. This chain joins TRBV27 and TRBJ1-4, with TRBD1 identical over 9 bases. The CDR3 runs 19 residues. Germline V gives CDR1 MNHEY, CDR2 SMNVEV (reference sequence). V lost 2 bases to trimming and J lost 6 bases; unmatched junction nucleotides: 16.

This chain connects TRBV18 to TRBJ2-7; tentative D call: TRBD1 (5 bases). The CDR3 has 16 residues. The ends were cut back, 0 bases at V and 2 bases at J, with 14 bases in the middle. Germline assignment: CDR1 KGHSH and CDR2 LQKENI. The CDR3 DNA is TGTGCCAGCTCACCACCTGGGGCAGGGATGACCTACGAGCAGTACTTC. It translates to CASSPPGAGMTYEQYF.

The chain links TRBV2 to TRBJ2-7, with unresolved D. This CDR3 has 14 residues. V was cut by 2 bases and J by 0 bases, with 8 bases left in between. CDR1 and CDR2 (germline): SNHLY, FYNNEI. As DNA, the CDR3 is TGTGCCAGCAGTGAATGGTGGAACTCCTACGAGCAGTACTTC. Residues: CASSEWWNSYEQYF.

The gene calls are TRBV7-4 and TRBJ1-5; D gene unclear. CDR1 and CDR2 from the germline V gene are SGHVT and SQSDAQ. The CDR3 totals 14 residues. Deletions cut 5 bases from V and 7 bases from J, with 15 bases between. CDR3 region: CASSAQRVGQPQHF. Here the CDR3 DNA reads TGTGCCAGCAGCGCCCAGAGGGTAGGACAGCCCCAGCATTTT.

The chain is built from TRBV10-1 and TRBJ2-7; the D is unclear. CDR3 size: 16 residues. The V and J ends lost 0 bases and 0 bases respectively, with 12 bases between them. The germline CDR1 and CDR2 sequences are WNHNN and SYGVQD (reference sequence). Written as DNA, the CDR3 is TGCGCCAGCAGTGAGTCGAGCCAGGCCAACTCCTACGAGCAGTACTTC. Protein: CASSESSQANSYEQYF.

This chain uses TRBV29-1 with TRBJ2-3; D assignment may be TRBD1 or TRBD2 (5 bases each). V lost 6 bases and J 4 bases, leaving 20 bases between the germline ends. Looked up from germline, CDR1 is SQVTM and CDR2 is ANQGSEA. CDR3 length equals 15 residues. The CDR3, as DNA: TGCAGCGTAGTACCGGGACCCCCGGACGCAGATACGCAGTATTTT. Translation: CSVVPGPPDADTQYF.

Details on this clone: Other DNA sequences from this sample encode an identical CDR3 as well. The chain couples TRBV15 to TRBJ2-1; 9 nucleotides align to TRBD2. This CDR3 is built from 16 residues. The germline CDR1 and CDR2 sequences are LNHNV and YYDKDF (reference sequence). V lost 0 bases to trimming and J lost 0 bases; unmatched junction nucleotides: 0. Here the CDR3 DNA reads TGTGCCACCAGCAGAGAGACTAGCGGCTCCTACAATGAGCAGTTCTTC. This translates into CATSRETSGSYNEQFF.

The gene calls are TRBV10-3 and TRBJ2-1, with 7 positions matching TRBD2. Losses at the gene ends were 4 bases for V and 2 bases for J; bases not matched to a gene: 8. The CDR3 totals 16 residues. CDR1 is ENHRY and CDR2 is SYGVKD in the germline V gene. CDR3: CAISVMAGEPYNEQFF. The CDR3 DNA is TGTGCCATCAGTGTTATGGCGGGAGAGCCCTACAATGAGCAGTTCTTC.

This clone has only one observation. The chain uses TRBV5-1 and TRBJ2-4; 9 bases line up with TRBD1. Germline assignment: CDR1 SGHRS and CDR2 YFSETQ. The CDR3 sequence is 14 residues long. With 4 bases clipped from V and 9 bases from J, the junction kept 8 bases outside the gene matches. The chain's CDR3 is CASSEGQGEGIQYF. CDR3 DNA: TGCGCCAGCAGCGAGGGACAGGGTGAGGGCATTCAGTACTTC. The full variable domain, rest sourced from reference TRBV5-1 and TRBJ2-4, is KAGVTQTPRYLIKTRGQQVTLSCSPISGHRSVSWYQQTPGQGLQFLFEYFSETQRNKGNFPGRFSGRQFSNSRSEMNVSTLELGDSALYLCASSEGQGEGIQYFGAGTRLSVL.

V usage is TRBV28 and J usage is TRBJ2-2; D is undetermined. Germline assignment: CDR1 MDHEN and CDR2 SYDVKM. V shed 7 bases and J shed 0 bases, with 9 bases lying between them. The CDR3 covers 14 residues. CDR3 loop: CASTGMTNTGELFF. In DNA, the CDR3 is TGTGCCAGCACCGGAATGACGAACACCGGGGAGCTGTTTTTT.

V is TRBV9 and J is TRBJ2-4, with D perhaps matching TRBD1 or TRBD2 (6 bases each). The CDR3 is made up of 18 amino acids. The germline gives CDR1 SGDLS, CDR2 YYNGEE. V lost 2 bases to trimming and J lost 1 base, with 19 bases between them. CDR3 amino acids: CASSVGLERGVAKNIQYF. CDR3 sequence (DNA): TGTGCCAGCAGCGTGGGTCTAGAAAGGGGGGTTGCCAAAAACATTCAGTACTTC. The full variable domain, its missing parts supplied by reference TRBV9 and TRBJ2-4, is DSGVTQTPKHLITATGQRVTLRCSPRSGDLSVYWYQQSLDQGLQFLIQYYNGEERAKGNILERFSAQQFPDLHSELNLSSLELGDSALYFCASSVGLERGVAKNIQYFGAGTRLSVL.

The chain uses TRBV10-3 and TRBJ2-5; D not certain. There are 12 residues in the CDR3. Germline CDR1 is ENHRY and CDR2 is SYGVKD. V was shortened by 6 bases and J by 2 bases, with 7 bases between the two germline ends. This chain's CDR3 is CAIRNSQETQYF. CDR3 bases: TGTGCCATCAGGAACTCTCAAGAGACCCAGTACTTC.

J is TRBJ2-1 and V is TRBV28, with D uncertain. The CDR3 is 15 amino acids. Germline V gene sequence: CDR1 MDHEN, CDR2 SYDVKM. V lost 5 bases to trimming and J lost 4 bases, with 15 bases between them. CDR3 sequence reads: CASSKGPDTYNEQFF. CDR3 bases: TGTGCCAGCAGTAAGGGTCCAGACACTTACAATGAGCAGTTCTTC.

The rearrangement joins TRBV6-1 to TRBJ1-5; D call uncertain. The CDR3 is made up of 15 amino acids. Germline-derived CDR1 and CDR2 are MNHNS and SASEGT. Trimming shortened V by 4 bases and J by 6 bases, and 16 bases separated the two germline ends. The DNA of the CDR3 is TGTGCCAGCAGTGGGGCCCCGGGGTCCGGTCAGCCCCAGCATTTT. As protein: CASSGAPGSGQPQHF.